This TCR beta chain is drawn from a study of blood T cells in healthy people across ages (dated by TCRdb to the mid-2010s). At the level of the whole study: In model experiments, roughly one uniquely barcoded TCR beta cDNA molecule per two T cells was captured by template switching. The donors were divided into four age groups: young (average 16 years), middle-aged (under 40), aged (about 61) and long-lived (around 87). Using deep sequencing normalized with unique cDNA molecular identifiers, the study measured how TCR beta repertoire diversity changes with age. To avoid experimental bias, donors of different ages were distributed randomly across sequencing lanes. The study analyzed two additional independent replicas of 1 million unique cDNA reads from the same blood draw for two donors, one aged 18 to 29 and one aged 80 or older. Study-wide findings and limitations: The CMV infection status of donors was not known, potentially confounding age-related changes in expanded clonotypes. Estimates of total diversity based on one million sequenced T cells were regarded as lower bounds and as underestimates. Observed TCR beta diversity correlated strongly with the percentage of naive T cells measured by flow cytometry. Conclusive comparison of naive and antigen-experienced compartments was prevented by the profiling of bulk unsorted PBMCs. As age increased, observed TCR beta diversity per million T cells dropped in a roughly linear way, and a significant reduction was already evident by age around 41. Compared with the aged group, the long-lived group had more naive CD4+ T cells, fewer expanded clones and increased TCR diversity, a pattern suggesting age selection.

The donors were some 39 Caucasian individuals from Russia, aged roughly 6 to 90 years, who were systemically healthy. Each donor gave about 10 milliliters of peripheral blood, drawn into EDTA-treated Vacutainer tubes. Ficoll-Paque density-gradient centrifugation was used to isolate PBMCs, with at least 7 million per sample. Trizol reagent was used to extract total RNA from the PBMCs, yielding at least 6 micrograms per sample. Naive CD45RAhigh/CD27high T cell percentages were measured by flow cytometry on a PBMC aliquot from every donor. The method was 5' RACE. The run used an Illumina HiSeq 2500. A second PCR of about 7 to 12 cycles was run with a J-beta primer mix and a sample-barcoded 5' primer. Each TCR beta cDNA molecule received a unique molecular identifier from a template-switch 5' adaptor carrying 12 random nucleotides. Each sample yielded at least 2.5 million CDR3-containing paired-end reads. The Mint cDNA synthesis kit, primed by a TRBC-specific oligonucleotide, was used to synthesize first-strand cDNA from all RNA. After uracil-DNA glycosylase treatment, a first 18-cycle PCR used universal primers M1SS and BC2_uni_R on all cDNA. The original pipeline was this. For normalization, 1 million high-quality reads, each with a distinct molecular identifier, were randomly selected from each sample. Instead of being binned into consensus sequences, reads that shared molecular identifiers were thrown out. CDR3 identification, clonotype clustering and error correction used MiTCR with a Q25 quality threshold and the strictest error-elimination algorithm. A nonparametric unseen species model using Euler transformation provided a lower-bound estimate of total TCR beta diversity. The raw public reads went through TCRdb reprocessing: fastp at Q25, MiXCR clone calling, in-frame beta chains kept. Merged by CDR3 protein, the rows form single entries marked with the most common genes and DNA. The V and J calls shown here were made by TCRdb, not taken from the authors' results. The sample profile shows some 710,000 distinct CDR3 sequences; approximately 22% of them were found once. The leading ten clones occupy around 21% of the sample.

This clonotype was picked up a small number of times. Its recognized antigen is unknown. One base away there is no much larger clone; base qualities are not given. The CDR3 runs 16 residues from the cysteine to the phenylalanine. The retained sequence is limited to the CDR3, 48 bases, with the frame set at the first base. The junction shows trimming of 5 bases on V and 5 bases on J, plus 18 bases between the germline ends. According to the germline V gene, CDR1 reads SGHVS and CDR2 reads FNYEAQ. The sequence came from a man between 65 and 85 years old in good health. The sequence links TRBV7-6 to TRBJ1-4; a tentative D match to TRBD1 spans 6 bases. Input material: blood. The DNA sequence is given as TGTGCCAGCAGCCCTCGAAACAGGGTGTCCAATGAAAAACTGTTTTTT. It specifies CASSPRNRVSNEKLFF.